The clone carrying this T cell receptor beta chain was seen only a few times. This sample was taken from a study of blood T cell repertoires in COVID-19. The CDR3 loop spans 13 amino acids. V lost 3 bases and J lost 9; bases outside the gene matches: 8. Per germline, CDR1 SQVTM and CDR2 ANQGSEA. TCRdb's copy holds only in-frame clones and misses some; the assay was immunoSEQ multiplex PCR. Among about 280,000 clones listed, around 85% were seen once. The sequenced sample was PBMCs or T cells enriched from blood (not recorded which). The TCR was taken from a woman between 40 and 50 years old who had recovered from COVID-19. The genes are TRBV29-1 and TRBJ2-1; 7 bases are shared with TRBD2. The CDR3 loop is CSVEGLPGGEQFF. CDR3 nucleotide sequence: TGCAGCGTTGAGGGCCTCCCGGGGGGTGAGCAGTTCTTC.